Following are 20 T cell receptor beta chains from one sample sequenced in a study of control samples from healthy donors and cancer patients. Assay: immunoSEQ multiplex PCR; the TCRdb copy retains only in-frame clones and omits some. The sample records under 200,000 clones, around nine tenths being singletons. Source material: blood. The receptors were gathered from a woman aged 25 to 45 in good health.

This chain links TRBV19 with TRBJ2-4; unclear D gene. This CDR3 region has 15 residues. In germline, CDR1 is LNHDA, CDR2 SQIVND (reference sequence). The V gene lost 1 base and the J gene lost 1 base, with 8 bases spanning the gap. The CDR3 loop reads CASSIVYGAKNIQYF. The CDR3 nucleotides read TGTGCCAGTAGTATAGTTTACGGGGCCAAAAACATTCAGTACTTC.

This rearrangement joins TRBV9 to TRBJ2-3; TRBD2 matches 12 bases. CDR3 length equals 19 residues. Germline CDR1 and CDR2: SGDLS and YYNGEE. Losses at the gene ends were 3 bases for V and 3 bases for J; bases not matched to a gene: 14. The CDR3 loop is CASSERGLAGHSNTDTQYF. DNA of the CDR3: TGTGCCAGCAGCGAACGGGGACTAGCGGGCCACTCTAATACAGATACGCAGTATTTT.

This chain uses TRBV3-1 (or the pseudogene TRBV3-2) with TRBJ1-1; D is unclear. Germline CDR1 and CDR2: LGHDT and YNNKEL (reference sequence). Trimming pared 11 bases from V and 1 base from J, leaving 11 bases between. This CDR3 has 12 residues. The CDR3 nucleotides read TGTGCCGTGGGCAGACCGAACACTGAAGCTTTCTTT. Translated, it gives CAVGRPNTEAFF.

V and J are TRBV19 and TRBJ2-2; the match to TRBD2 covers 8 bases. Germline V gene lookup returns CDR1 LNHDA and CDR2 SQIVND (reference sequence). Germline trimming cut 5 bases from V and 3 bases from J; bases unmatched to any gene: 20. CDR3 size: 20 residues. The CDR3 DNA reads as TGTGCCAGTAGTTCGGTCTTTAGCGGGAATAAGGTTTCAGACACCGGGGAGCTGTTTTTT. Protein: CASSSVFSGNKVSDTGELFF.

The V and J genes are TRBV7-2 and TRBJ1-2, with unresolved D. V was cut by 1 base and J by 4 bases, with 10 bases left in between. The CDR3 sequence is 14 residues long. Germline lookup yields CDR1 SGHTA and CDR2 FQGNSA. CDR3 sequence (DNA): TGTGCCAGCAGCTTAGTTGAGAGGTCCTATGGCTACACCTTC. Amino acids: CASSLVERSYGYTF.

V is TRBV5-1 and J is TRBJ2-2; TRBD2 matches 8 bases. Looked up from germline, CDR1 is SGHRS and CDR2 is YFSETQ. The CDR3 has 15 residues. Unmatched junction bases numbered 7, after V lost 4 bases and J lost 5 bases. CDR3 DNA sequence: TGCGCCAGCAGCGTATCTAGCGGGCAAACCGGGGAGCTGTTTTTT. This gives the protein CASSVSSGQTGELFF.

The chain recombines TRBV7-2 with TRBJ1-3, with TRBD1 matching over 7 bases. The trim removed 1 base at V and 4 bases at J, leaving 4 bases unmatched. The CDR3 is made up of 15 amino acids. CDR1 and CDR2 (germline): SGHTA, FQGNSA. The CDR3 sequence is CASSLGGGTGNTIYF. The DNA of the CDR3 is TGTGCCAGCAGCTTAGGAGGGGGCACGGGAAACACCATATATTTT. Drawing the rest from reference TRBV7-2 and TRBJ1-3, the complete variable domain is GAGVSQSPSNKVTEKGKDVELRCDPISGHTALYWYRQSLGQGLEFLIYFQGNSAPDKSGLPSDRFSAERTGGSVSTLTIQRTQQEDSAVYLCASSLGGGTGNTIYFGEGSWLTVV.

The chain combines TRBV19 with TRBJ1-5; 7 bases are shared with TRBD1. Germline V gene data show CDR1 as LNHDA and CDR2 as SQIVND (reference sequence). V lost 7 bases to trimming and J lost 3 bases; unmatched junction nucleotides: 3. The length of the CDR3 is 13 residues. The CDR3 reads CASTGGNNQPQHF. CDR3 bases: TGTGCCAGTACAGGGGGGAACAATCAGCCCCAGCATTTT.

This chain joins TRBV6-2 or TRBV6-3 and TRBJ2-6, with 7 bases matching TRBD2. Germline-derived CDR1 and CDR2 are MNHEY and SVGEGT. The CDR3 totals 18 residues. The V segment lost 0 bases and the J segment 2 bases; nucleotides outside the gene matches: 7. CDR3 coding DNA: TGTGCCAGCAGTTACTCGGGGAGGGTGAATGCTGGGGCCAACGTCCTGACTTTC. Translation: CASSYSGRVNAGANVLTF.

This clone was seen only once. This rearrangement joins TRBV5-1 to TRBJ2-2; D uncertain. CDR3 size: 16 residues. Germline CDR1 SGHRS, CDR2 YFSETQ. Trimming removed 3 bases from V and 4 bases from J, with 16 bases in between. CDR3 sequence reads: CASSWGNGRVTGELFF. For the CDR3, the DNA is TGCGCCAGCAGCTGGGGAAACGGGCGAGTCACCGGGGAGCTGTTTTTT. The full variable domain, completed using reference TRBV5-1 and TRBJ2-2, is KAGVTQTPRYLIKTRGQQVTLSCSPISGHRSVSWYQQTPGQGLQFLFEYFSETQRNKGNFPGRFSGRQFSNSRSEMNVSTLELGDSALYLCASSWGNGRVTGELFFGEGSRLTVL.

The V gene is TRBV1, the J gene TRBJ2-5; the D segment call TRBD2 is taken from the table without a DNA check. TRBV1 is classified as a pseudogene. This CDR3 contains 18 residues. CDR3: CTSSQNLLAGDPRKTQYF. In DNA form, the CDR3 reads TGCACCAGCAGCCAAAATCTTCTAGCGGGGGATCCACGGAAGACCCAGTACTTC.

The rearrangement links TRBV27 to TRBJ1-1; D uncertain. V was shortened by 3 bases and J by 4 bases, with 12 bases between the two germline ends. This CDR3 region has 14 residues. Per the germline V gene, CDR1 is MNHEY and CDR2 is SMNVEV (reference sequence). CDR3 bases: TGTGCCAGCAGTTTTGACCGGGAGGGCACTGAAGCTTTCTTT. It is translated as CASSFDREGTEAFF.

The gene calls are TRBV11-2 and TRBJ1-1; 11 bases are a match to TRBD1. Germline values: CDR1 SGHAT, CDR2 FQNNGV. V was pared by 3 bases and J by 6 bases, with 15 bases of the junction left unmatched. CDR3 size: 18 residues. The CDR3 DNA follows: TGTGCCAGCAGCTTTAAGGGTCCGGTGGTGGGACAGGGGGCTGAAGCTTTCTTT. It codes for CASSFKGPVVGQGAEAFF.

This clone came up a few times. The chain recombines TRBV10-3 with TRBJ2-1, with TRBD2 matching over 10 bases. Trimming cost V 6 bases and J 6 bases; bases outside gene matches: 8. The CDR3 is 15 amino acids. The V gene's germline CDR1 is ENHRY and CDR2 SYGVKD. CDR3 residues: CAISRAGGPLNEQFF. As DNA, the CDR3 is TGTGCCATCAGCCGAGCGGGGGGGCCTCTCAATGAGCAGTTCTTC.

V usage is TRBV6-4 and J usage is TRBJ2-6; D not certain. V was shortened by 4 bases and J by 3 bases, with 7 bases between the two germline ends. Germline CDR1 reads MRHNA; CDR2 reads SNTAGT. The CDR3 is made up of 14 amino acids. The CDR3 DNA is TGTGCCAGCAGTGCCTCCGGTGGGGCCAACGTCCTGACTTTC. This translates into CASSASGGANVLTF.

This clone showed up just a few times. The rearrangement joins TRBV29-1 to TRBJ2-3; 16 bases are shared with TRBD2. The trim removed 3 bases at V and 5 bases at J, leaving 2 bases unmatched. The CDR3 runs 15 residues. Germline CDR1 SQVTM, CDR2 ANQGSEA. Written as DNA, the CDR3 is TGCAGCGTTGAGGGACTAGCGGGAGGGATAGATACGCAGTATTTT. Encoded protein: CSVEGLAGGIDTQYF.

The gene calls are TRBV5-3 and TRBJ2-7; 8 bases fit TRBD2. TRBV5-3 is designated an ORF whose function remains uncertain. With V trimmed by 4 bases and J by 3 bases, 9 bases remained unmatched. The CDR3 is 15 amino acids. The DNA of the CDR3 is TGTGCCAGAAGCCGCCGGGGGGGCCGATTCTACGAGCAGTACGTC. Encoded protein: CARSRRGGRFYEQYV.

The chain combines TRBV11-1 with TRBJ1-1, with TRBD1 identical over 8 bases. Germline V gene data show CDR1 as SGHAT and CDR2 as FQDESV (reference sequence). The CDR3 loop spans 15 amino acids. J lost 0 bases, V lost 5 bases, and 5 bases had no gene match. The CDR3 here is CASSTWGQVNTEAFF. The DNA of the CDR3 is TGTGCCAGCAGCACATGGGGACAGGTGAACACTGAAGCTTTCTTT.

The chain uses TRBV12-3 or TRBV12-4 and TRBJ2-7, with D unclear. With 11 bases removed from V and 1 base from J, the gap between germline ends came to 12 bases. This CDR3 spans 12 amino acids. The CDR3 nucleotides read TGTGCCTGCTCCTGGGGATCCTACGAGCAGTACTTC. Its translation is CACSWGSYEQYF.

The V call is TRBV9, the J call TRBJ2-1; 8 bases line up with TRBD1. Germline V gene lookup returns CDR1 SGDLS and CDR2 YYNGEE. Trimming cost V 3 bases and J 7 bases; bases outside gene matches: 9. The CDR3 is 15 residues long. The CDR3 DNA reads TGTGCCAGCAGCGCTTCCAAGCAGGGGGCGAATGAGCAGTTCTTC. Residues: CASSASKQGANEQFF.